One T cell receptor beta chain is described in this entry. TCRdb called the 5' RACE reads again in MiXCR, with one record for every CDR3 protein. The sample has approximately 550,000 distinct CDR3 sequences, 15% to 20% seen once; the top ten hold roughly an eighth. CDR3 size: 13 residues. Germline CDR1 is LGHDT and CDR2 is YNNKEL (reference sequence). This sample stems from a study of T cells after yellow fever vaccination. Study background: Preparation of the low-cell-number fractions used SMART-Seq v4 Ultra Low Input.

The V gene is TRBV3-1, the J gene TRBJ1-1, with D maybe TRBD1 (5 bases). This TCR was recovered from a young man who received the YFV17D yellow fever vaccine. The sample consisted of PBMCs, taken 15 days after the yellow fever booster vaccination. The DNA for the CDR3 is TGTGCTCCTCACGTGCAGGGTTGGACTGAAGCTTTCTTT. Protein product: CAPHVQGWTEAFF.